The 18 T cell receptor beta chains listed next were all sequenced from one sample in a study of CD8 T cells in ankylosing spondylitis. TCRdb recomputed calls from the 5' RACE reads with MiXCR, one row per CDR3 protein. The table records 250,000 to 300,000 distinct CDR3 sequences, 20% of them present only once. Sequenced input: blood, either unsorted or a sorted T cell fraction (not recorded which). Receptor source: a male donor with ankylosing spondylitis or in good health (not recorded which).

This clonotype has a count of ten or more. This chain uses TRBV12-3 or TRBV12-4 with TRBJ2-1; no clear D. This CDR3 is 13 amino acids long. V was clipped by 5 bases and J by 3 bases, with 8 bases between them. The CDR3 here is CASSPPIYNEQFF. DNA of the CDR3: TGTGCCAGCAGTCCCCCGATCTACAATGAGCAGTTCTTC.

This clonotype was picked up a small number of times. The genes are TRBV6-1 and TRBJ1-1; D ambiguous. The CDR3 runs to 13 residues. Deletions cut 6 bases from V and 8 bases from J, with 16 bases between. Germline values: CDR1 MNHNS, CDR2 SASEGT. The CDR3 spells CASRIGPVLEAFF. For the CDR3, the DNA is TGTGCCAGCAGAATTGGACCCGTGCTGGAAGCTTTCTTT.

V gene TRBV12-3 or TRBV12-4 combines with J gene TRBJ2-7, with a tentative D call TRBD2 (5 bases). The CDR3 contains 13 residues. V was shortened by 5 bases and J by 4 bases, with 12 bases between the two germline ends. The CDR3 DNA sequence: TGTGCCAGCAGTCCCACCAAGCGGTACGAGCAGTACGTC. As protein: CASSPTKRYEQYV.

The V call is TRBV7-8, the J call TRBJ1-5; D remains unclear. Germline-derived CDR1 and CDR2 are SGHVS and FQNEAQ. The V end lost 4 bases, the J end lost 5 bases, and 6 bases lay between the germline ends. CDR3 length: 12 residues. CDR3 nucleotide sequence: TGTGCCAGCAGCTACGGGGATCAGCCCCAGCATTTT. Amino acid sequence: CASSYGDQPQHF.

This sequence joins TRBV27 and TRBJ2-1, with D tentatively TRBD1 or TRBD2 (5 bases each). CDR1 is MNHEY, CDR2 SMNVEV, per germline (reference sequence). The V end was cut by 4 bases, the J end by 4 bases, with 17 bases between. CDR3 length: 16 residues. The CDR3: CASSSWPRDDYNEQFF. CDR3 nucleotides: TGTGCCAGCAGTTCCTGGCCCCGGGACGATTACAATGAGCAGTTCTTC.

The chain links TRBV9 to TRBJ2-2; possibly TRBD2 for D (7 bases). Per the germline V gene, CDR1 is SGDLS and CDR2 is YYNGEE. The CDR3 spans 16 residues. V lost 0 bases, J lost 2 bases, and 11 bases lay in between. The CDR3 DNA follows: TGTGCCAGCAGCGTAGCTGGGGGGGCTAACACCGGGGAGCTGTTTTTT. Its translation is CASSVAGGANTGELFF.

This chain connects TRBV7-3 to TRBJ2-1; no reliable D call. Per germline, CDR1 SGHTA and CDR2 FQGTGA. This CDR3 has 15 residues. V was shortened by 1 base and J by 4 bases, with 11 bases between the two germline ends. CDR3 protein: CASSLIATPYNEQFF. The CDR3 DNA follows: TGTGCCAGCAGCTTAATCGCTACTCCGTACAATGAGCAGTTCTTC.

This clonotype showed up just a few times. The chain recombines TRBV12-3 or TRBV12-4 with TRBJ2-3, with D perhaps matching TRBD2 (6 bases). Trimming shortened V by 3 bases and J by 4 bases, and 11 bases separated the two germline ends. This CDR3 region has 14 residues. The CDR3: CASSFTSKADTQYF. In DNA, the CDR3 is TGTGCCAGCAGTTTCACTAGCAAGGCAGATACGCAGTATTTT.

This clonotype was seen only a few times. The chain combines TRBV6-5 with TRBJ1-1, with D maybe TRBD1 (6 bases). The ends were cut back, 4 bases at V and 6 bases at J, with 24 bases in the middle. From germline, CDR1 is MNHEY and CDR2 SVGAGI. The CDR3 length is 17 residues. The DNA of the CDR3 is TGTGCCAGCAGTTCCCCGACAGGCCTCCGACCGATGTCTGAAGCTTTCTTT. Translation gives CASSSPTGLRPMSEAFF.

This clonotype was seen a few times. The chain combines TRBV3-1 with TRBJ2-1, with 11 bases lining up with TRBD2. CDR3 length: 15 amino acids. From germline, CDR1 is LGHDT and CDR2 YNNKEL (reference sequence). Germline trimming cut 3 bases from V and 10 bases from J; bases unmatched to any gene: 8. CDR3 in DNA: TGTGCCAGCAGCCAGATGACTAGCGGGACGGGGGAGCAGTTCTTC. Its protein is CASSQMTSGTGEQFF.

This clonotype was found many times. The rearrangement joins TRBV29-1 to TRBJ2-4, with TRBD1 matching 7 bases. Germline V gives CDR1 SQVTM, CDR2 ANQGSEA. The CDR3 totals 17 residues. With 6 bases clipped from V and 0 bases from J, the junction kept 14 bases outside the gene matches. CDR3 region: CSVRQGWAWEAKNIQYF. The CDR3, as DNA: TGCAGCGTAAGACAGGGTTGGGCGTGGGAAGCCAAAAACATTCAGTACTTC.

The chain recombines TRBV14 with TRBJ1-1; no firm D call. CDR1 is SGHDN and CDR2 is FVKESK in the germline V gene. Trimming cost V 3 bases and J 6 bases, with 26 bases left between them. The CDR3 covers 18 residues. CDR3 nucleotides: TGTGCCAGCAGCCATGCCCTGGGAAGGGTAAAGAGGGCTGCTGAAGCTTTCTTT. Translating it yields CASSHALGRVKRAAEAFF.

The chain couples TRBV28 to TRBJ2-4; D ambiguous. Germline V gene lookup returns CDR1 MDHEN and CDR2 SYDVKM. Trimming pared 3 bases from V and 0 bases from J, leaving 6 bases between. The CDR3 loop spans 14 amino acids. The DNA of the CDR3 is TGTGCCAGCAGTTTCGTGGGAGCCAAAAACATTCAGTACTTC. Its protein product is CASSFVGAKNIQYF.

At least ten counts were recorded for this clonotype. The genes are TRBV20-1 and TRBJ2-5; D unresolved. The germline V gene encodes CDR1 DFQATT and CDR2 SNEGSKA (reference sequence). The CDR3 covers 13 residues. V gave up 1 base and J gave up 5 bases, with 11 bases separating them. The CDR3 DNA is TGCAGTGCTAGAGGCTGGGGTGTTGAGACCCAGTACTTC. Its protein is CSARGWGVETQYF.

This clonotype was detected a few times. Here the CDR3 reads CASRPLAPGELFF. In nucleotides, the CDR3 is TGTGCCAGCAGGCCACTAGCGCCCGGGGAGCTGTTTTTT. This chain joins TRBV6-1 and TRBJ2-2; TRBD2 agrees at 7 bases. V lost 6 bases to trimming and J lost 6 bases; unmatched junction nucleotides: 4. The germline CDR1 and CDR2 sequences are MNHNS and SASEGT. This CDR3 is built from 13 residues.

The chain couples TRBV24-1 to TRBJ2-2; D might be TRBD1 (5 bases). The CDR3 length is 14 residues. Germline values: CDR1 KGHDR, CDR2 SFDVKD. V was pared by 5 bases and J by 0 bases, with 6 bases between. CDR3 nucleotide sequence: TGTGCCACCAGTGTGACAGCGAACACCGGGGAGCTGTTTTTT. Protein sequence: CATSVTANTGELFF.

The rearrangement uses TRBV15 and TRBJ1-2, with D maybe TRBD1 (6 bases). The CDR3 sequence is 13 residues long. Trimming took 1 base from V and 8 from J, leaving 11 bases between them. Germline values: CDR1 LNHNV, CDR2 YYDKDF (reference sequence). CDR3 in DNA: TGTGCCACCAGCAGAGGAGGACAGTTCGGCTACACCTTC. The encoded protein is CATSRGGQFGYTF.

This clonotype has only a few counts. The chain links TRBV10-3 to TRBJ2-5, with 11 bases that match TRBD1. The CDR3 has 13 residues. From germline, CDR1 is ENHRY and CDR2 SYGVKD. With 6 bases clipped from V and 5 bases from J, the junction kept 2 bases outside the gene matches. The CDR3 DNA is TGTGCCATCAGCGGACAGGGGGCTGAGACCCAGTACTTC. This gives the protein CAISGQGAETQYF.